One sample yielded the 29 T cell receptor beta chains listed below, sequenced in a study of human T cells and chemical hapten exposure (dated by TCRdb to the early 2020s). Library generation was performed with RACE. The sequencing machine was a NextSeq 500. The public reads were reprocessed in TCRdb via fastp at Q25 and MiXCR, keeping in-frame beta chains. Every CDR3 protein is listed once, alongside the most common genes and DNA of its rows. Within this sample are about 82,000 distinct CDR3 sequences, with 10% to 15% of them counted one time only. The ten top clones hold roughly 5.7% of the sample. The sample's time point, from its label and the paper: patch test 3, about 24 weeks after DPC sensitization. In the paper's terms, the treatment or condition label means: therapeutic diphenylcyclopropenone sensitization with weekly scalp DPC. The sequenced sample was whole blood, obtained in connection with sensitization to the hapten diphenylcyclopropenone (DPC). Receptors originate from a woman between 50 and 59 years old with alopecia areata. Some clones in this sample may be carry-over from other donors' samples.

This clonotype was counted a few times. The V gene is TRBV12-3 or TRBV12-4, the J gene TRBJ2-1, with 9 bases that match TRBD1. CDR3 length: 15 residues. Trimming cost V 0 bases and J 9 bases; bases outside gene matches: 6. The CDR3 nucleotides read TGTGCCAGCAGTTTAGCAGGGACAGGGCGATCTGAGCAGTTCTTC. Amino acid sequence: CASSLAGTGRSEQFF.

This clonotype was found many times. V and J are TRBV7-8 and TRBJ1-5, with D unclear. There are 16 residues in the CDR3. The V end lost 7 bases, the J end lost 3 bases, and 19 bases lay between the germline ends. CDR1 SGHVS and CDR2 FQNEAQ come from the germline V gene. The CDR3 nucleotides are TGTGCCAGCACCGACGATCGGACGGCGATCAATCAGCCCCAGCATTTT. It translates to CASTDDRTAINQPQHF.

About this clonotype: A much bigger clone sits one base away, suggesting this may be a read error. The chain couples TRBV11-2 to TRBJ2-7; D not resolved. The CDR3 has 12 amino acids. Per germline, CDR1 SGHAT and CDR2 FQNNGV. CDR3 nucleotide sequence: TGTACCAGCAGCATCCAGGCTTACGAGCAGTACTTC. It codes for CTSSIQAYEQYF.

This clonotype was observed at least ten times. The CDR3 bases are TGTGCCAGCAGTTTATTGTTGGATCTGAACAATGAGCAGTTCTTC. This encodes CASSLLLDLNNEQFF. The chain uses TRBV27 and TRBJ2-1; D is unresolved. Trimming pared 1 base from V and 5 bases from J, leaving 12 bases between. The CDR3 extends over 15 amino acids. The germline V gene encodes CDR1 MNHEY and CDR2 SMNVEV (reference sequence).

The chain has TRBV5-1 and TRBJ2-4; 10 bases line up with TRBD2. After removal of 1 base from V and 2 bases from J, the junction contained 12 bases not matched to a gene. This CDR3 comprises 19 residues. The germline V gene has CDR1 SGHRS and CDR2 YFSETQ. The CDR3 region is CASSLYTAGGTRTKNIQYF. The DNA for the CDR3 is TGCGCCAGCAGCTTGTACACAGCGGGAGGGACTAGGACCAAAAACATTCAGTACTTC.

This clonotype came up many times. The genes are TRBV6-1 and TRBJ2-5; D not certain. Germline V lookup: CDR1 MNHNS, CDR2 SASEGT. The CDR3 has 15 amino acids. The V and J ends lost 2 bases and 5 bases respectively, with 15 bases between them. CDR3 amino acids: CASSETRLTEETQYF. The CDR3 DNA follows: TGTGCCAGCAGTGAAACTCGACTCACCGAGGAGACCCAGTACTTC.

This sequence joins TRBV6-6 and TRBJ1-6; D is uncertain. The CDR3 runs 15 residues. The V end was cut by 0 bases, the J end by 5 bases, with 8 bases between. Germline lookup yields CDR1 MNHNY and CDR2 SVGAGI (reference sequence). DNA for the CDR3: TGTGCCAGCAGTTACTCGGGTCGAAATAATTCACCCCTCCACTTT. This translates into CASSYSGRNNSPLHF.

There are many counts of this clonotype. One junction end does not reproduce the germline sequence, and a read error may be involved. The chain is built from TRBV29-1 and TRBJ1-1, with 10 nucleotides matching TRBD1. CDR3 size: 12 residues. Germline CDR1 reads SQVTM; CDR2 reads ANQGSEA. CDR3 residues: CSVEGTGGESIF. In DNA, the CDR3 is TGCAGCGTTGAAGGGACAGGGGGGGAATCGATCTTT.

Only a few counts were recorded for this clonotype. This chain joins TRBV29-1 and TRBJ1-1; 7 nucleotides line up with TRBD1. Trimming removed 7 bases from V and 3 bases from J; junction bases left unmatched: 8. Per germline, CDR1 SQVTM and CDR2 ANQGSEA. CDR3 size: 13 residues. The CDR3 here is CSGGGGRDTEAFF. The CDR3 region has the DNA TGCAGCGGAGGAGGGGGCCGGGACACTGAAGCTTTCTTT.

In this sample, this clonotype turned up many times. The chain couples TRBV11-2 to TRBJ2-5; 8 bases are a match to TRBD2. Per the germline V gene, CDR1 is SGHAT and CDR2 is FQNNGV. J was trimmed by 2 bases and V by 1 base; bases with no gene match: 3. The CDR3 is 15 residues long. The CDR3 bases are TGTGCCAGCAGCTTAGGAGCGGGGGCTCAAGAGACCCAGTACTTC. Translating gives CASSLGAGAQETQYF.

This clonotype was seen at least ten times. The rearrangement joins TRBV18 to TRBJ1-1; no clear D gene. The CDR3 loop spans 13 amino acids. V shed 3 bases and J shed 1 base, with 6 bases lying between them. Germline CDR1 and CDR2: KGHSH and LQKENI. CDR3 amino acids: CASSPPRNTEAFF. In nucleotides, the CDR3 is TGTGCCAGCTCACCCCCCCGGAACACTGAAGCTTTCTTT.

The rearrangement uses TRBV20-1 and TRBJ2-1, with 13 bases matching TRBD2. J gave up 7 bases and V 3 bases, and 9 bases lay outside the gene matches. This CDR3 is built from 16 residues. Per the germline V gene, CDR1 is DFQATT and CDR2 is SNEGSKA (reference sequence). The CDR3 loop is CSASPWTSGSGNEQFF. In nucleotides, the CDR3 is TGCAGTGCTAGCCCCTGGACTAGCGGGAGTGGGAATGAGCAGTTCTTC.

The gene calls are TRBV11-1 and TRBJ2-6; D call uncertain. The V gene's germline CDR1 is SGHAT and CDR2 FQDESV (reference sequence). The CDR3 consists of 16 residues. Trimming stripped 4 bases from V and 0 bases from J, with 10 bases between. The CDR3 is CASSSGRSSGANVLTF. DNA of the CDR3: TGTGCCAGCAGCTCCGGACGGAGCTCTGGGGCCAACGTCCTGACTTTC.

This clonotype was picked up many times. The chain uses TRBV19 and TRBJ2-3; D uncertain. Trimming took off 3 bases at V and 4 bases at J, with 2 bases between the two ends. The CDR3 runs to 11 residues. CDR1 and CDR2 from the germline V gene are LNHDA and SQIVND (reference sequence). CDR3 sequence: CASSMADTQYF. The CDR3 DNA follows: TGTGCCAGTAGTATGGCAGATACGCAGTATTTT.

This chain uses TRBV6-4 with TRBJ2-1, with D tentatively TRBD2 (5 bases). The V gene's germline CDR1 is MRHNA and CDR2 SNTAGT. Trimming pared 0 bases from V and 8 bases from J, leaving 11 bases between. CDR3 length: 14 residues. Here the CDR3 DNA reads TGTGCCAGCAGTGACTCTATGGAGGCGGATGAGCAGTTCTTC. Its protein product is CASSDSMEADEQFF.

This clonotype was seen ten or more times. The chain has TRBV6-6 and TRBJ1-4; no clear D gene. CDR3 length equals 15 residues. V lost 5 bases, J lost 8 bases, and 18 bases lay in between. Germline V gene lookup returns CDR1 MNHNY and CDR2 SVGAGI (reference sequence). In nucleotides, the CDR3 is TGTGCCAGCAGTATCCCAAATGGGCACCGCGAAAAACTGTTTTTT. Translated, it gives CASSIPNGHREKLFF.

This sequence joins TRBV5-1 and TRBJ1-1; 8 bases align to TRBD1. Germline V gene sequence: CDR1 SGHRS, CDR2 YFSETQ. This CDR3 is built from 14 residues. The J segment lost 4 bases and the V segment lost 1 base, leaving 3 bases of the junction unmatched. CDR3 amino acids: CASSLNRGSTEAFF. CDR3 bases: TGCGCCAGCAGCTTGAACAGGGGGTCCACTGAAGCTTTCTTT.

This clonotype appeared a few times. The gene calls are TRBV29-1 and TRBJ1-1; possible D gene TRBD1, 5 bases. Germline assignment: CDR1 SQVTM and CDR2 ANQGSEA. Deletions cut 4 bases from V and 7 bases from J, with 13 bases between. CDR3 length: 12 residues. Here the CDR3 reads CSVGHQGGEAFF. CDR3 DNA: TGCAGCGTTGGACATCAGGGAGGTGAAGCTTTCTTT.

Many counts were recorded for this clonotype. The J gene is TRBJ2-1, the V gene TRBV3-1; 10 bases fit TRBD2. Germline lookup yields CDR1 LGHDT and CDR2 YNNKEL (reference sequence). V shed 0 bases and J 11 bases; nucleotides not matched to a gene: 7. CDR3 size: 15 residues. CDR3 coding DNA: TGTGCCAGCAGCCAAGAATGGCTAGCGGGAGCGAAGCAGTTCTTC. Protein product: CASSQEWLAGAKQFF.

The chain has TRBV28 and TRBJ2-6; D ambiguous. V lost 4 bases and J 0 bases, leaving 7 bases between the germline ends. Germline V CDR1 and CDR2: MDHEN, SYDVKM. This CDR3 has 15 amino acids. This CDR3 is CASSSPSSGANVLTF. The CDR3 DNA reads TGTGCCAGCAGTTCCCCCAGCTCTGGGGCCAACGTCCTGACTTTC.

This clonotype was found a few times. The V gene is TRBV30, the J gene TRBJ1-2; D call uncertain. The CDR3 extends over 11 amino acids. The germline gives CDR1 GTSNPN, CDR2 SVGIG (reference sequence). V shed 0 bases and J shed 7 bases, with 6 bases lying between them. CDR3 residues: CAWSVGSGYTF. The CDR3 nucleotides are TGTGCCTGGAGTGTAGGAAGTGGCTACACCTTC.

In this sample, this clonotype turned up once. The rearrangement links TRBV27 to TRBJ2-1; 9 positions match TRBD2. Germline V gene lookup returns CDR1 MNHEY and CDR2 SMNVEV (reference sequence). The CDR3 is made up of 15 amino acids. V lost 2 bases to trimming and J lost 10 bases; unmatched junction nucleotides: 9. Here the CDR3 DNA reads TGTGCCAGCAGTTTACTAGCCGCGGGAGGGCGGGAGCAGTTCTTC. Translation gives CASSLLAAGGREQFF.

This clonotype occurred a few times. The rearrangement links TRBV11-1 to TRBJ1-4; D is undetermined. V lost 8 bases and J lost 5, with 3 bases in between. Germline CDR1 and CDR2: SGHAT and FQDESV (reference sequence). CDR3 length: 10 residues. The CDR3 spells CASGNEKLFF. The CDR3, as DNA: TGTGCCAGCGGGAATGAAAAACTGTTTTTT.

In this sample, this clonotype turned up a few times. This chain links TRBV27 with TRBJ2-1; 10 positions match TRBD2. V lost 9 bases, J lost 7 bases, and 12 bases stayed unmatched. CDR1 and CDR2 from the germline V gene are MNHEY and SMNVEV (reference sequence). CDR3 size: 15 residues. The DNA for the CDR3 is TGTGCCAGTCACCCCCTAGCGGGAGAGAGGAATGAGCAGTTCTTC. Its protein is CASHPLAGERNEQFF.

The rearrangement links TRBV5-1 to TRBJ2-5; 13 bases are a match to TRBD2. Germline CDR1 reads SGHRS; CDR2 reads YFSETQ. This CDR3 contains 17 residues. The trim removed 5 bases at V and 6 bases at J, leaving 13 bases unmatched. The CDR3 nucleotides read TGCGCCAGCAGTTCAACCGGGACTAGCGGGACGGTCAAGACCCAGTACTTC. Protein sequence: CASSSTGTSGTVKTQYF.

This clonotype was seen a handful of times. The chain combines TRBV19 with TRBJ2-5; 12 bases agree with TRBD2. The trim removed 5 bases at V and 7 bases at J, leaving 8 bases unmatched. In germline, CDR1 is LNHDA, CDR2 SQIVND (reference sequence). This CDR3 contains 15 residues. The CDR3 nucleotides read TGTGCCAGTAGTCCTCGGACTAGCGGGATGGGGACCCAGTACTTC. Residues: CASSPRTSGMGTQYF.

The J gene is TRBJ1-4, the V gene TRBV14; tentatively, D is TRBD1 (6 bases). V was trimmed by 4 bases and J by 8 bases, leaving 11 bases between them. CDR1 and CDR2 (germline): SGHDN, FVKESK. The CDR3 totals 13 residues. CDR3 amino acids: CASSLQGDEKLFF. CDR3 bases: TGTGCCAGCAGCCTACAGGGAGACGAAAAACTGTTTTTT.

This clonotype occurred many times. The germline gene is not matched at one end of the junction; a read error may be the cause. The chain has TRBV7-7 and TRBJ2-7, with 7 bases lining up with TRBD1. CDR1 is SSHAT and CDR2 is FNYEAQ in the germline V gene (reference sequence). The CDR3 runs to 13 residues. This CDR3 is CASSEGQIYEQYF. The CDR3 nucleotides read TGTGCTAGCAGCGAGGGACAGATCTACGAGCAGTACTTC. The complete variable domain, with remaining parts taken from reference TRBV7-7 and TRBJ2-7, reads GAGVSQSPRYKVTKRGQDVTLRCDPISSHATLYWYQQALGQGPEFLTYFNYEAQPDKSGLPSDRFSAERPEGSISTLTIQRTEQRDSAMYRCASSEGQIYEQYFGPGTRLTVT.

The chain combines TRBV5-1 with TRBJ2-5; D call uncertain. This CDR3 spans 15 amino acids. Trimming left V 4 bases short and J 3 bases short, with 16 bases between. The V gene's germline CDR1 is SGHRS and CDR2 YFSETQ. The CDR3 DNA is TGCGCCAGCAGCGATCCCGCAGGAGCCGAAGAGACCCAGTACTTC. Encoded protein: CASSDPAGAEETQYF.